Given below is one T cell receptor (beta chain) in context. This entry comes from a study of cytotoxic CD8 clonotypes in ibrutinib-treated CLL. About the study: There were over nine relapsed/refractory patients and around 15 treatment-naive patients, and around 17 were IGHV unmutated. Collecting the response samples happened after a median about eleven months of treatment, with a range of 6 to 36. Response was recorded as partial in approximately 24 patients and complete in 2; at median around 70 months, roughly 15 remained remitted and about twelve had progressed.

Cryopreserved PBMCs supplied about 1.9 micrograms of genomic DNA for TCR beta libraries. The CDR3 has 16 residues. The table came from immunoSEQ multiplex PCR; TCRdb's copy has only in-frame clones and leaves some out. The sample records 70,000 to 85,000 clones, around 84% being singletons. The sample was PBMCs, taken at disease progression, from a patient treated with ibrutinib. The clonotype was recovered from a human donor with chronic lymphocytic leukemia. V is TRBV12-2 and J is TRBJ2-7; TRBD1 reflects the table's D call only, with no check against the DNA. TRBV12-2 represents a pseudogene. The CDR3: CASRFKEGSGSYEQYF. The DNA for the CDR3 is TGTGCAAGTCGCTTTAAGGAAGGATCAGGTTCCTACGAGCAGTACTTC.